The entry below gives a single T cell receptor (beta chain) sequence along with its context. Its antigen is not known. Looked up from germline, CDR1 is KGHDR and CDR2 is SFDVKD. The CDR3 sequence is 17 residues long. Trimming took 4 bases from V and 2 from J; bases not matched to a gene: 8. TCRdb independently ran MiXCR on the RT-PCR reads; one entry per CDR3 protein. Among 530,000 or so distinct CDR3 sequences, 14% were seen once, and the ten largest hold over 8.5%. The sample comes from a study of response to subunit inactivated influenza vaccine. General study findings and limits: A suggestion made by the authors is that each seasonal influenza vaccination recruits few new T cells.

The receptor was derived from a man aged 50 or older who received an inactivated influenza vaccine. Specimen: PBMCs from blood, collected roughly 12 days after vaccination. The chain employs TRBV24-1 and TRBJ2-5; 11 bases are a match to TRBD2. The chain's CDR3 is CATSDPTTSGEQETQYF. In DNA, the CDR3 is TGTGCCACCAGTGACCCAACGACTAGCGGGGAACAAGAGACCCAGTACTTC.